This T cell receptor (beta chain) was recovered during a study of shared T cell receptors in the human thymus. TCRdb keeps only in-frame clones here, not all; method: immunoSEQ multiplex PCR. The sample holds 600,000 to 900,000 clones; 80% to 90% are singletons and the top ten take more than 0.01%. Trimming pared 4 bases from V and 0 bases from J, leaving 7 bases between. From germline, CDR1 is KGHSH and CDR2 LQKENI. CDR3 length equals 14 residues. These records were also assigned to another study, of human thymus T cells. From that second work: The source of the thymus tissue was resections taken during corrective heart surgery. Gene usage (both V and J) appeared biased in thymic and blood repertoires. There were highly overlapping thymic repertoires among unrelated individuals, as related research reported.

The origin of this receptor is a girl younger than two with a congenital heart defect. Material: thymocytes. This chain uses TRBV18 with TRBJ1-5, with D uncertain. CDR3 in amino acids: CASSLSISNQPQHF. For the CDR3, the DNA is TGTGCCAGCTCACTATCTATTAGCAATCAGCCCCAGCATTTT. Using reference TRBV18 and TRBJ1-5 for the parts outside the CDR3, the full variable domain is NAGVMQNPRHLVRRRGQEARLRCSPMKGHSHVYWYRQLPEEGLKFMVYLQKENIIDESGMPKERFSAEFPKEGPSILRIQQVVRGDSAAYFCASSLSISNQPQHFGDGTRLSIL.